This T cell receptor beta chain emerged from a study of blood T cell repertoires in COVID-19 (dated by TCRdb to 2020 to 2021). A note on the overall study: Recovered participants in ImmuneRACE Cohort 3 were defined as having two consecutive negative NP/OP PCR tests, clearance from a healthcare professional, or resolution of symptoms. Subjects who had been exposed to COVID-19, were actively infected with it, or had recovered from it provided the deeply sampled blood TCRbeta repertoires that made up the dataset. A freely available public database, intended as a resource for researchers studying the immune response to SARS-CoV-2, is where the repertoires were released. Nearly every sample came with metadata listing a de-identified subject ID, COVID-19 status, age in years and sex. Where available, HLA class I and class II types were taken from metadata supplied by the sample provider and were not determined by assay-based typing. Samples came from the ongoing ImmuneRACE study (first 160 participants) plus 1,254 subjects from 6 global collaborators. The prospective study material was composed of cDNA or gDNA derived from T cells, B-cell-depleted T cells, or PBMCs. Collaborator samples came from the United States, Italy and Spain and covered acute and convalescent phases of COVID-19. Broader findings and caveats from the paper: The quantity of clinical and demographic metadata differed by source and by participant and was supplied without curation.

This clone occurred a few times. Its antigen target is currently unknown. Base qualities are not at hand, and no much larger clone is one base apart. TCRbeta CDR3 regions were amplified from genomic DNA using the immunoSEQ Assay, a bias-controlled multiplex PCR. The authors' analysis ran thus. The number of nucleated cells in each sample was estimated from the amplification of reference gene primers within the assay. To quantify the absolute abundance of each unique TCRbeta CDR3 rearrangement, sequence reads were collapsed and filtered. Productive Simpson clonality was computed per sample as the square root of Simpson's diversity index over productive rearrangements. TCRdb retrieved this table from immuneACCESS and kept in-frame rearrangements only. Not all clones are present; in checked studies, unresolved V genes account for under half, and no reason is known for the remainder. Clone size and the V and J calls come from that table; the DNA yielded D and trimming. Within this sample are fewer than 200,000 clones, with 86% of them counted one time only. The top ten hold 20% to 25% of the sample.

The CDR3 spans 13 residues, from the cysteine through the phenylalanine. Kept here is only the CDR3 DNA, which spans 39 bases and is read in frame from base 1. For this chain, trimming is 3 bases at the V end and 4 bases at the J end, and the number of junction bases without a gene match is 3. Reading the germline V gene (reference sequence) gives CDR1 LGHDT and CDR2 YNNKEL. In the prospective study, participants were roughly 18 to 100 years old, resided in approximately 25 geographic areas of the United States, and were enrolled through a virtual design. In the prospective study, cohorts were assigned on the basis of participant-reported clinical history obtained from a screening survey and a study questionnaire. Mobile phlebotomists in the prospective study collected whole blood, serum and a nasopharyngeal or oropharyngeal swab from every participant. Prospective study participants could optionally give additional blood draws and questionnaires over an approximately 2-month period. Prospective study blood samples were shipped either frozen or at room temperature before DNA extraction.

The specimen was PBMCs or T cells enriched from blood (not recorded which). The V gene is TRBV3-1 (or the pseudogene TRBV3-2) and the J gene is TRBJ2-7; 7 bases in the middle match TRBD1. This sequence originates from a woman aged 40-49 years in a cohort exposed to, infected with or recovered from COVID-19 (not recorded which). The nucleotide sequence reads as follows: TGTGCCAGCAGCCAGGGGGACAGATACGAGCAGTACTTC. Its protein product is CASSQGDRYEQYF.